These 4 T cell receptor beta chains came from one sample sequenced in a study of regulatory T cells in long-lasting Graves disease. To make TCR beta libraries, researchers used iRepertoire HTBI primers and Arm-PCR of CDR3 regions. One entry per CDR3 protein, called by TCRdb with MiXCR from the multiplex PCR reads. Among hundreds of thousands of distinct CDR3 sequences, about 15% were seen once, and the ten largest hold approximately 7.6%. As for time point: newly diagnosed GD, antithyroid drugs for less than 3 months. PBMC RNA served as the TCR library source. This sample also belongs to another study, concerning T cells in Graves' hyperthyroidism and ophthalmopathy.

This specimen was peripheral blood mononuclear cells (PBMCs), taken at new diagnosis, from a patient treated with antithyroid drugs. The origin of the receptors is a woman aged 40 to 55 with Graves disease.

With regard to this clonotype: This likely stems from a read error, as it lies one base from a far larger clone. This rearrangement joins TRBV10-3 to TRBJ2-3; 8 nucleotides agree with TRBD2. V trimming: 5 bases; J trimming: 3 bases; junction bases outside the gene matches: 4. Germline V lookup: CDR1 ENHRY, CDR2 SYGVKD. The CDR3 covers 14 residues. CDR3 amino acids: CAISYTSGTDTQYF. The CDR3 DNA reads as TGTGCCATCAGTTATACTAGCGGAACAGATACGCAGTATTTT.

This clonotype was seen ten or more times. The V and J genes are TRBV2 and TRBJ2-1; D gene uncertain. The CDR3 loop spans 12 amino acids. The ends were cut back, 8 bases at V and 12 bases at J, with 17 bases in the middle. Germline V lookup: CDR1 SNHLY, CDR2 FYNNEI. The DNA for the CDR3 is TGTGCCAGCGGTGGGGAAACACCATGGCAGTTCTTC. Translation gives CASGGETPWQFF.

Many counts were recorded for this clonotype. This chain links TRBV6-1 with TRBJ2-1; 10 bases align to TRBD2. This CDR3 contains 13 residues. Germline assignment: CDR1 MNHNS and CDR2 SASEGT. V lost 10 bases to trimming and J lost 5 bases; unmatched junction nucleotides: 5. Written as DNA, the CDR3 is TGTGCCACCCAGCGGGAGGGGAACAATGAGCAGTTCTTC. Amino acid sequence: CATQREGNNEQFF.

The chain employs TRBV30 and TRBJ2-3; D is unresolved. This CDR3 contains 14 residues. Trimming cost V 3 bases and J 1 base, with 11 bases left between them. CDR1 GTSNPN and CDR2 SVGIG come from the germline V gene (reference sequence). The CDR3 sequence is CAWSLMTGTDTQYF. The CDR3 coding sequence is TGTGCCTGGAGCCTTATGACTGGCACAGATACGCAGTATTTT.